The rows below give T cell receptor beta chains drawn from one sample of a study of blood T cell repertoires in COVID-19. Assay: immunoSEQ multiplex PCR; the TCRdb copy retains only in-frame clones and omits some. The repertoire holds about 81,000 clones, with around 88% as singletons. Sequenced: peripheral blood. The receptors were gathered from a woman of 80 years or more with acute or convalescent COVID-19. Both conserved end residues are part of each CDR3. D genes are given only for firm matches. The size of a clone is reported for some rows only, either as once, few or many, or as a class for expanded clones.

d_call j_call v_call clone_size cdr3_aa cdr3_nt
TRBD1 TRBJ2-1 TRBV28 - CASSQPGQVNEQFF TGTGCCAGCAGCCAACCGGGACAGGTGAATGAGCAGTTCTTC
- TRBJ2-1 TRBV6-6 - CASILEGLTSNEQFF TGTGCCAGCATCTTGGAGGGCCTAACCTCCAATGAGCAGTTCTTC
TRBD1 TRBJ1-1 TRBV6-5 - CASRMGQQNTEAFF TGTGCCAGCAGGATGGGACAGCAGAACACTGAAGCTTTCTTT
- TRBJ2-1 TRBV24-1 - CATSESRDWYNEQFF TGTGCCACCAGTGAAAGCCGGGACTGGTACAATGAGCAGTTCTTC
TRBD1 TRBJ1-5 TRBV5-6 - CASSFRTGRNQPQHF TGTGCCAGCAGCTTCAGGACAGGGAGGAACCAGCCCCAGCATTTT
- TRBJ1-1 TRBV9 once CASSSRPITDTEAFF TGTGCCAGCAGCTCCAGGCCTATCACGGACACTGAAGCTTTCTTT
- TRBJ1-1 TRBV9 - CASSPRATGQNTEAFF TGTGCCAGCAGCCCACGCGCGACAGGACAGAACACTGAAGCTTTCTTT
- TRBJ1-5 TRBV5-1 - CASSFEGEQPQHF TGCGCCAGCAGCTTTGAGGGCGAGCAGCCCCAGCATTTT
TRBD2 TRBJ2-7 TRBV10-2 - CASSVLATYEQYF TGCGCCAGCAGTGTACTAGCGACCTACGAGCAGTACTTC
- TRBJ1-4 TRBV10-3 - CAISAPDGVLFF TGTGCCATCAGTGCGCCGGACGGGGTTTTGTTTTTT
- TRBJ1-5 TRBV10-3 - CAISEMGGGQPQHF TGTGCCATCAGTGAGATGGGGGGGGGTCAGCCCCAGCATTTT
- TRBJ1-2 TRBV3-1/TRBV3-2 - CASSLGMANYGYTF TGTGCCAGCAGCCTCGGTATGGCTAACTATGGCTACACCTTC
TRBD1 TRBJ2-1 TRBV2 once CASSEQGARFF TGTGCCAGCAGTGAACAGGGGGCTCGGTTCTTC
- TRBJ1-4 TRBV29-1 - CSVTGFNEKLFF TGCAGCGTCACGGGATTTAATGAAAAACTGTTTTTT
TRBD2 TRBJ2-3 TRBV10-3 few CAISESLGTSGSDTQYF TGTGCCATCAGTGAGTCATTAGGGACTAGCGGATCAGATACGCAGTATTTT
- TRBJ1-3 TRBV19 once CASSTFSGNTIYF TGTGCCAGTAGTACCTTCTCTGGAAACACCATATATTTT
TRBD1 TRBJ1-2 TRBV27 - CASSSPGQGFYGYTF TGTGCCAGCAGTTCCCCGGGACAGGGGTTCTATGGCTACACCTTC
TRBD1 TRBJ1-5 TRBV7-2 - CASSAGQGDQPQHF TGTGCCAGCAGCGCCGGACAGGGTGATCAGCCCCAGCATTTT
- TRBJ2-1 TRBV5-1 - CASSLAAGPENGQFF TGCGCCAGCAGCTTGGCGGCGGGGCCCGAGAATGGGCAGTTCTTC
- TRBJ1-2 TRBV19 - CASSIGQARGYGYTF TGTGCCAGTAGTATAGGACAGGCTAGAGGCTATGGCTACACCTTC
TRBD1 TRBJ1-2 TRBV29-1 - CSVEDPPGGGYGYTF TGCAGCGTTGAAGATCCCCCAGGGGGCGGGTATGGCTACACCTTC
TRBD1 TRBJ2-5 TRBV2 - CASSRYRGGETQYF TGTGCCAGCAGTAGATACAGGGGTGGGGAGACCCAGTACTTC
TRBD1 TRBJ2-7 TRBV19 - CASSGPRDRSSYEQYF TGTGCCAGTAGTGGCCCCCGGGACAGGAGCTCCTACGAGCAGTACTTC
TRBD2 TRBJ2-3 TRBV10-2 - CASSEWASGTTDTQYF TGCGCCAGCAGTGAGTGGGCTAGCGGGACCACAGATACGCAGTATTTT
TRBD1 TRBJ2-1 TRBV7-2 - CASSKNRGSYNEQFF TGTGCCAGCAGCAAGAACAGGGGGTCCTACAATGAGCAGTTCTTC
- TRBJ2-5 TRBV12-3/TRBV12-4 - CASRTRETQYF TGTGCCAGCAGGACTAGAGAGACCCAGTACTTC
- TRBJ1-2 TRBV6-5 - CASSPRGGNYGYTF TGTGCCAGCAGTCCGAGGGGGGGAAACTATGGCTACACCTTC
TRBD2 TRBJ2-5 TRBV3-1/TRBV3-2 - CASSPLAGGTQYF TGTGCCAGCAGCCCCCTAGCGGGGGGGACCCAGTACTTC
TRBD1 TRBJ2-1 TRBV19 - CASSTTGGGEQFF TGTGCCAGTAGTACGACAGGGGGCGGTGAGCAGTTCTTC
TRBD2 TRBJ2-3 TRBV7-6 - CASRGGGGPDTQYF TGTGCCAGCAGGGGTGGGGGAGGGCCCGATACGCAGTATTTT
- TRBJ2-3 TRBV5-1 - CASSLDVQPTPDTQYF TGCGCCAGCAGCTTGGACGTACAGCCCACTCCAGATACGCAGTATTTT
- TRBJ2-7 TRBV19 few CARRQVSYEQYF TGTGCCAGGCGACAGGTTTCCTACGAGCAGTACTTC
TRBD1 TRBJ1-5 TRBV6-1 - CASSENRGRNQPQHF TGTGCCAGCAGTGAGAACAGGGGACGCAATCAGCCCCAGCATTTT
TRBD1 TRBJ1-4 TRBV6-5 - CASRDQGAGEKLFF TGTGCCAGCAGGGACCAGGGGGCTGGTGAAAAACTGTTTTTT
TRBD1 TRBJ1-5 TRBV19 once CASSTYLDRVGNQPQHF TGTGCCAGTAGTACCTATCTGGACAGGGTCGGGAATCAGCCCCAGCATTTT
TRBD1 TRBJ1-4 TRBV2 - CASRGDQTTGVNEKLFF TGTGCCAGCAGAGGAGATCAGACGACAGGGGTTAATGAAAAACTGTTTTTT
TRBD1 TRBJ1-4 TRBV7-2 once CASSPGTAFEKLFF TGTGCCAGCAGTCCCGGGACAGCCTTTGAAAAACTGTTTTTT
- TRBJ1-5 TRBV19 medium-sized CASSEGGEGQPQHF TGTGCCAGTAGTGAGGGAGGGGAGGGTCAGCCCCAGCATTTT
- TRBJ1-5 TRBV6-5 - CASSYDRDQPQHF TGTGCCAGCAGTTACGACAGAGATCAGCCCCAGCATTTT
- TRBJ1-2 TRBV12-3/TRBV12-4 - CASSPRAYGYTF TGTGCCAGCAGCCCCAGGGCTTATGGCTACACCTTC
- TRBJ1-2 TRBV6-5 - CASSNGGTPYGYTF TGTGCCAGCAGCAACGGGGGGACCCCTTATGGCTACACCTTC
TRBD1 TRBJ1-6 TRBV27 - CASKGATYNSPLHF TGTGCCAGCAAGGGGGCGACCTATAATTCACCCCTCCACTTT
TRBD1 TRBJ2-6 TRBV19 - CASSSQGVNVLTF TGTGCCAGTAGTTCTCAGGGGGTCAACGTCCTGACTTTC
- TRBJ2-1 TRBV10-1 - CASSDQGLTNEQFF TGCGCCAGCAGTGATCAAGGACTTACCAATGAGCAGTTCTTC
- TRBJ1-1 TRBV19 - CASSASTRNTEAFF TGTGCCAGTAGTGCTAGTACACGAAACACTGAAGCTTTCTTT
TRBD2 TRBJ2-2 TRBV19 few CASRAASGGLNTGELFF TGTGCCAGCCGGGCGGCTAGCGGGGGGCTGAACACCGGGGAGCTGTTTTTT
- TRBJ1-1 TRBV5-1 - CASSAAQGPNTEAFF TGCGCCAGCAGCGCCGCACAGGGTCCGAACACTGAAGCTTTCTTT
- TRBJ2-5 TRBV6-6 - CASTFHRGGTQYF TGTGCCAGCACTTTTCACCGCGGAGGAACCCAGTACTTC
- TRBJ1-3 TRBV6-6 once CASSPGQSGNTIYF TGTGCCAGCAGCCCCGGACAGTCCGGAAACACCATATATTTT
TRBD1 TRBJ1-2 TRBV2 - CASSESGQGALNYGYTF TGTGCCAGCAGTGAATCGGGACAGGGGGCCCTTAACTATGGCTACACCTTC
TRBD2 TRBJ2-1 TRBV6-1 - CASSAPLAGGLNEQFF TGTGCCAGCAGTGCTCCTCTAGCGGGGGGGCTGAATGAGCAGTTCTTC
TRBD1 TRBJ2-3 TRBV5-1 - CASSRTGGSLTDTQYF TGCGCCAGCAGCCGTACAGGGGGCAGTCTCACAGATACGCAGTATTTT
- TRBJ2-3 TRBV29-1 - CSVVPPGLRDTQYF TGCAGCGTTGTCCCACCAGGTCTTCGAGATACGCAGTATTTT
- TRBJ1-2 TRBV2 - CASRTESGYTF TGTGCCAGCCGGACAGAATCCGGCTACACCTTC